The rows below give T cell receptor beta chains drawn from one sample of a study of blood T cell repertoires in COVID-19. This table comes from immunoSEQ multiplex PCR, and its TCRdb copy is limited to in-frame clones, with some not included. The table has about 380,000 clones, approximately 87% seen once. Material for sequencing was PBMCs or T cells enriched from blood (not recorded which). The receptors here all came from a man under 40 who had recovered from COVID-19. Each CDR3 is given with its conserved first and last residue. The D gene is left open where the match is weak. Rows give clone size only sometimes, using once, few, many, or a class for an expanded clone.

j_gene,abundance,d_gene,v_gene,CDR3aa,CDR3nt
TRBJ2-2,.,.,TRBV4-1,CASSQEGGLTGELFF,TGCGCCAGCAGCCAAGAAGGCGGGCTCACCGGGGAGCTGTTTTTT
TRBJ2-7,.,.,TRBV2,CASKRGSLSYEQYF,TGTGCCAGCAAAAGGGGTTCTCTCTCCTACGAGCAGTACTTC
TRBJ1-1,.,TRBD1,TRBV19,CASSLLQGACTEAFF,TGTGCCAGTAGTTTATTACAGGGGGCTTGCACTGAAGCTTTCTTT
TRBJ1-3,.,.,TRBV7-6,CASSSTGSGNTIYF,TGTGCCAGCAGCTCCACAGGCTCTGGAAACACCATATATTTT
TRBJ2-1,.,.,TRBV6-5,CASSYSPAGANEQFF,TGTGCCAGCAGTTACTCCCCGGCAGGGGCGAATGAGCAGTTCTTC
TRBJ1-4,.,.,TRBV27,CASTLPGGAATNEKLFF,TGTGCCAGCACCCTCCCGGGGGGAGCCGCAACTAATGAAAAACTGTTTTTT
TRBJ2-5,few,TRBD2,TRBV3-1/TRBV3-2,CASSKAGGEETQYF,TGTGCCAGCAGCAAAGCGGGGGGCGAAGAGACCCAGTACTTC
TRBJ1-4,once,.,TRBV7-7,CASLRGYEKLFF,TGTGCCAGCCTAAGGGGGTATGAAAAACTGTTTTTT
TRBJ1-2,.,.,TRBV5-4,CASSLTGSYGYTF,TGTGCCAGCAGCTTGACGGGTTCCTATGGCTACACCTTC
TRBJ1-1,.,.,TRBV27,CASSLSWQNTEAFF,TGTGCCAGCAGTTTATCTTGGCAAAACACTGAAGCTTTCTTT
TRBJ1-3,few,.,TRBV6-5,CASTWGGDGNTIYF,TGTGCCAGCACCTGGGGGGGGGATGGAAACACCATATATTTT
TRBJ1-5,.,.,TRBV9,CASSVGQTGSQPQHF,TGTGCCAGCAGCGTGGGACAAACAGGGAGTCAGCCCCAGCATTTT
TRBJ1-5,.,.,TRBV18,CASSSQYVGNQPQHF,TGTGCCAGCTCATCCCAGTATGTGGGCAATCAGCCCCAGCATTTT
TRBJ2-1,few,.,TRBV2,CASGVGGGMNEQFF,TGTGCCAGCGGGGTAGGGGGCGGGATGAATGAGCAGTTCTTC
TRBJ2-7,.,.,TRBV5-6,CASSYQGSTYEQYF,TGTGCCAGCAGTTATCAGGGGTCAACCTACGAGCAGTACTTC